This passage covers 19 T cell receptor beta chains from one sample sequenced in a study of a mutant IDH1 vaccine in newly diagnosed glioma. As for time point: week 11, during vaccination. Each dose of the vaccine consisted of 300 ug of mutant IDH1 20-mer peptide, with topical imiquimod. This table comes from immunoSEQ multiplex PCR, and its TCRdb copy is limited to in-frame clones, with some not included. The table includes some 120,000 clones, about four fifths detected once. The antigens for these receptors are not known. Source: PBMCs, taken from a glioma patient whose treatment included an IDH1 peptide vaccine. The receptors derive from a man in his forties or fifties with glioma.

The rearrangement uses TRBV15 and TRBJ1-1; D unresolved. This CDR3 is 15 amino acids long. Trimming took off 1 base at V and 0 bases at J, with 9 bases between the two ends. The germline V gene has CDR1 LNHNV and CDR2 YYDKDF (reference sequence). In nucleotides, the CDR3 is TGTGCCACCAGCAGAGGGGAGGGTGTGAACACTGAAGCTTTCTTT. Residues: CATSRGEGVNTEAFF.

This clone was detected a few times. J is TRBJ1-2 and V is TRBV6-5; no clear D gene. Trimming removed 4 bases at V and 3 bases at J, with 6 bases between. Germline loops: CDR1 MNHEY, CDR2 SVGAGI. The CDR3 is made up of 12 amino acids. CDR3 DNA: TGTGCCAGCAGTTCCGGGGACTATGGCTACACCTTC. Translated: CASSSGDYGYTF.

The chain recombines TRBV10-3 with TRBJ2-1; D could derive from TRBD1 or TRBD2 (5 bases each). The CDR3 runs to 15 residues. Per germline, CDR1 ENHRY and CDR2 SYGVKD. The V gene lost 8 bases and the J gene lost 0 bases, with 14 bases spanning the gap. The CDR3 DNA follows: TGTGCCATCCGGGACGGCCCGAGCTCCTACAATGAGCAGTTCTTC. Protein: CAIRDGPSSYNEQFF.

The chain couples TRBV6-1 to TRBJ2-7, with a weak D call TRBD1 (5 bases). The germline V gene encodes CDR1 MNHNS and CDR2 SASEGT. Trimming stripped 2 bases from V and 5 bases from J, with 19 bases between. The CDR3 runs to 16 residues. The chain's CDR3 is CASSEPPQAIGHEQYF. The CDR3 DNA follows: TGTGCCAGCAGTGAACCCCCACAGGCGATTGGCCACGAGCAGTACTTC.

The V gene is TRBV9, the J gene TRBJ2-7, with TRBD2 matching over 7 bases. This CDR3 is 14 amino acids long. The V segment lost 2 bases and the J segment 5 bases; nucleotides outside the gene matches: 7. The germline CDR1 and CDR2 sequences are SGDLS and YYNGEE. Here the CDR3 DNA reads TGTGCCAGCAGCGTCGAGGGTGGGAGGGACGAGCAGTACTTC. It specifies CASSVEGGRDEQYF.

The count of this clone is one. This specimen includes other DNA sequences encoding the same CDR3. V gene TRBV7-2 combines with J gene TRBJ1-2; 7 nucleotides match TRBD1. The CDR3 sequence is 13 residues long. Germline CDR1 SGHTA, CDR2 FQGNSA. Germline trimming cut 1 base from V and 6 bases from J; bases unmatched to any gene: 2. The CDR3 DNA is TGTGCCAGCAGCTTAGTAGGGGGCAATGGCTACACCTTC. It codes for CASSLVGGNGYTF. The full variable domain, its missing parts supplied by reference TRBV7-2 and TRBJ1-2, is GAGVSQSPSNKVTEKGKDVELRCDPISGHTALYWYRQSLGQGLEFLIYFQGNSAPDKSGLPSDRFSAERTGGSVSTLTIQRTQQEDSAVYLCASSLVGGNGYTFGSGTRLTVV.

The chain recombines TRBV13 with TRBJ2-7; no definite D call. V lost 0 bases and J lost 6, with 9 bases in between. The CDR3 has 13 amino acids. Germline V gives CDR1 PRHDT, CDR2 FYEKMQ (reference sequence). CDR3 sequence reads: CASSLGLGFEQYF. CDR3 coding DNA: TGTGCCAGCAGCTTAGGACTGGGTTTCGAGCAGTACTTC. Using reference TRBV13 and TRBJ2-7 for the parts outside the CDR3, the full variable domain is AAGVIQSPRHLIKEKRETATLKCYPIPRHDTVYWYQQGPGQDPQFLISFYEKMQSDKGSIPDRFSAQQFSDYHSELNMSSLELGDSALYFCASSLGLGFEQYFGPGTRLTVT.

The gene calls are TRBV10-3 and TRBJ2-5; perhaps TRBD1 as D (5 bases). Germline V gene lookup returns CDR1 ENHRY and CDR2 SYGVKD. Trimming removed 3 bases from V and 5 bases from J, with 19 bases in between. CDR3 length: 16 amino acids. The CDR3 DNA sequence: TGTGCCATCAGTGATCCCGTGAGCAGGGTTAGCGAGACCCAGTACTTC. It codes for CAISDPVSRVSETQYF.

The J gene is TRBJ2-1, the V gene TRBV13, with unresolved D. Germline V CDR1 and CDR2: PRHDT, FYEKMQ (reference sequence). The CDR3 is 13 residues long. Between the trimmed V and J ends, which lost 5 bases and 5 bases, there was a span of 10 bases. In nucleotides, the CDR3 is TGTGCCAGCAGCATTAGGACCCACAATGAGCAGTTCTTC. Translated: CASSIRTHNEQFF. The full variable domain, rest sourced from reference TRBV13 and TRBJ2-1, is AAGVIQSPRHLIKEKRETATLKCYPIPRHDTVYWYQQGPGQDPQFLISFYEKMQSDKGSIPDRFSAQQFSDYHSELNMSSLELGDSALYFCASSIRTHNEQFFGPGTRLTVL.

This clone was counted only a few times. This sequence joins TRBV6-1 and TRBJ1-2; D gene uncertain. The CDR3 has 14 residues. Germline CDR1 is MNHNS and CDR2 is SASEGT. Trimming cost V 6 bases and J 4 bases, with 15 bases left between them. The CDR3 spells CASRANRFSYGYTF. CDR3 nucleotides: TGTGCCAGCAGGGCTAACCGTTTTAGCTATGGCTACACCTTC.

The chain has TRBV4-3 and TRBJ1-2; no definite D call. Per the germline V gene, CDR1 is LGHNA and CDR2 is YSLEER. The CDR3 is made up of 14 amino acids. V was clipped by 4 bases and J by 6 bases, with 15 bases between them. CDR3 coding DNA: TGCGCCAGCAGCCTCCACTCCCTACCGGATGGCTACACCTTC. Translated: CASSLHSLPDGYTF.

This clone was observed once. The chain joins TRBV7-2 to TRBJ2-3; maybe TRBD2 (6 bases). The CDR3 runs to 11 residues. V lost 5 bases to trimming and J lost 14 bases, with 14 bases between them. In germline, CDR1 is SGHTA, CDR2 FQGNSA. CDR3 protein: CASSPGGTSYF. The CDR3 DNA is TGTGCCAGCAGCCCAGGCGGGACCTCGTATTTT. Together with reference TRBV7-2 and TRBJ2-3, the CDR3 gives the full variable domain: GAGVSQSPSNKVTEKGKDVELRCDPISGHTALYWYRQSLGQGLEFLIYFQGNSAPDKSGLPSDRFSAERTGGSVSTLTIQRTQQEDSAVYLCASSPGGTSYFGPGTRLTVL.

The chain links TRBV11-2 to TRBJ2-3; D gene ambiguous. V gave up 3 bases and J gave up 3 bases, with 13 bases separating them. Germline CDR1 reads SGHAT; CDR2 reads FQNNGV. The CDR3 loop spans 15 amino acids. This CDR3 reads CASSFRAGWTDTQYF. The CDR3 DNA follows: TGTGCCAGCAGCTTCCGGGCTGGATGGACAGATACGCAGTATTTT. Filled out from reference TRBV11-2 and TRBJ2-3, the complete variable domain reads EAGVAQSPRYKIIEKRQSVAFWCNPISGHATLYWYQQILGQGPKLLIQFQNNGVVDDSQLPKDRFSAERLKGVDSTLKIQPAKLEDSAVYLCASSFRAGWTDTQYFGPGTRLTVL.

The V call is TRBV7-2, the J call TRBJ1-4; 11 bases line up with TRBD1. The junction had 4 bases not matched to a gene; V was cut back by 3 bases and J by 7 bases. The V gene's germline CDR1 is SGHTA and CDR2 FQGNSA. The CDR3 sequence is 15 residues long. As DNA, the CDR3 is TGTGCCAGCAGCTTTGGGGGGACAGGGGGTGAAAAACTGTTTTTT. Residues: CASSFGGTGGEKLFF. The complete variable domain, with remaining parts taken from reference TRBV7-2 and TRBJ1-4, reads GAGVSQSPSNKVTEKGKDVELRCDPISGHTALYWYRQSLGQGLEFLIYFQGNSAPDKSGLPSDRFSAERTGGSVSTLTIQRTQQEDSAVYLCASSFGGTGGEKLFFGSGTQLSVL.

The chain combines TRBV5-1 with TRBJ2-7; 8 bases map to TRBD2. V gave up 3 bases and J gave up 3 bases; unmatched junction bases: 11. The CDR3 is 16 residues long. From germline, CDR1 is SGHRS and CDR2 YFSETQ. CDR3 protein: CASSSAGLADGYEQYF. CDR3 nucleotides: TGCGCCAGCAGCTCCGCCGGACTAGCCGACGGCTACGAGCAGTACTTC.

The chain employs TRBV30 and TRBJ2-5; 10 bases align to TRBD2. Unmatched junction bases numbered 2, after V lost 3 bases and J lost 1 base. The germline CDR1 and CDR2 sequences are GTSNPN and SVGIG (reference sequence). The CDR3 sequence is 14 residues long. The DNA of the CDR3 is TGTGCCTGGAGGGCTAGCGGGGGCCAAGAGACCCAGTACTTC. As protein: CAWRASGGQETQYF. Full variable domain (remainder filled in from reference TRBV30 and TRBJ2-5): SQTIHQWPATLVQPVGSPLSLECTVEGTSNPNLYWYRQAAGRGLQLLFYSVGIGQISSEVPQNLSASRPQDRQFILSSKKLLLSDSGFYLCAWRASGGQETQYFGPGTRLLVL.

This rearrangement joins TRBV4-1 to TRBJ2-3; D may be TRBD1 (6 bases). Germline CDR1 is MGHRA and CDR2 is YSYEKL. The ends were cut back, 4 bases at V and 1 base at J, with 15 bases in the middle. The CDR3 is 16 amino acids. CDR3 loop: CASSRAQGPRTDTQYF. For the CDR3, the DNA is TGCGCCAGCAGCCGCGCACAGGGTCCCCGCACAGATACGCAGTATTTT.

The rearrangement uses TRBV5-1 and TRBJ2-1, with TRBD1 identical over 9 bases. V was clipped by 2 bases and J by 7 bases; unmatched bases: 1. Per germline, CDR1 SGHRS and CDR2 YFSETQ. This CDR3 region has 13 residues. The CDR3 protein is CASSFGQGNEQFF. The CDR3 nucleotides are TGCGCCAGCAGCTTCGGACAGGGGAATGAGCAGTTCTTC. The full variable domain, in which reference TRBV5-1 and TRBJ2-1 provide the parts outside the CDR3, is KAGVTQTPRYLIKTRGQQVTLSCSPISGHRSVSWYQQTPGQGLQFLFEYFSETQRNKGNFPGRFSGRQFSNSRSEMNVSTLELGDSALYLCASSFGQGNEQFFGPGTRLTVL.

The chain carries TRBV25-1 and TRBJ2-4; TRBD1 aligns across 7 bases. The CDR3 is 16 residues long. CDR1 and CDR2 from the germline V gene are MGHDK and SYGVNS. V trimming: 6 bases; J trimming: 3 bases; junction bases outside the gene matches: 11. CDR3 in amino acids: CASSSKGAAYKNIQYF. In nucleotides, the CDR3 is TGTGCCAGCAGCTCTAAGGGGGCGGCGTACAAAAACATTCAGTACTTC.